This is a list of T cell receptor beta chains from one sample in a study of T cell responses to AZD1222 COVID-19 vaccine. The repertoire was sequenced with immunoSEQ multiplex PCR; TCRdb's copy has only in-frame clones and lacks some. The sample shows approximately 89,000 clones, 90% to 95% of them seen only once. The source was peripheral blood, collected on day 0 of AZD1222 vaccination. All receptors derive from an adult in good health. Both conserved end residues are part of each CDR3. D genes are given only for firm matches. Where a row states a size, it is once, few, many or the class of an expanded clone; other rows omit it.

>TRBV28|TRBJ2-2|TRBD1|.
CASSSPGQGLSGELFF
TGTGCCAGCAGTTCCCCGGGACAGGGGCTTTCCGGGGAGCTGTTTTTT
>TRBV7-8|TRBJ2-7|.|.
CASSLGAVSYEQYF
TGTGCCAGCAGCTTAGGTGCAGTGTCCTACGAGCAGTACTTC
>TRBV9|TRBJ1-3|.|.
CASSARSTPGNTIYF
TGTGCCAGCAGCGCTAGATCAACACCCGGAAACACCATATATTTT
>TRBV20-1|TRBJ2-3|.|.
CSASPGLDGADTQYF
TGCAGTGCTAGTCCCGGACTGGATGGCGCAGATACGCAGTATTTT
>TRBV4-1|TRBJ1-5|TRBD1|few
CASSQDRQGGQPQHF
TGCGCCAGCAGCCAAGATCGGCAGGGGGGTCAGCCCCAGCATTTT
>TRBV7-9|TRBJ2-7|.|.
CASSLRDGNYEQYF
TGTGCCAGCAGCTTGAGGGACGGTAACTACGAGCAGTACTTC
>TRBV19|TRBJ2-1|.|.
CASSIGDGSLGYNEQFF
TGTGCCAGTAGTATTGGTGACGGGAGCCTGGGCTACAATGAGCAGTTCTTC
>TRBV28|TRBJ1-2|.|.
CASSETGFGYGYTF
TGTGCCAGCAGTGAGACAGGATTCGGCTATGGCTACACCTTC
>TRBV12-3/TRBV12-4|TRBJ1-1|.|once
CASTPLRGTEAFF
TGTGCCAGCACTCCCCTAAGGGGCACTGAAGCTTTCTTT
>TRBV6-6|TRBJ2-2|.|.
CASSTLASGELFF
TGTGCCAGCAGCACGCTAGCGTCCGGGGAGCTGTTTTTT
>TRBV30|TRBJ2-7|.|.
CAGGREYAYEQYF
TGTGCCGGGGGAAGGGAATACGCCTACGAGCAGTACTTC
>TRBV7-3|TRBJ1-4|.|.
CASSLSTGTNEKLFF
TGTGCCAGCAGCTTGTCAACGGGAACTAATGAAAAACTGTTTTTT
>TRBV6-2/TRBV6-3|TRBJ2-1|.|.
CASSTRDAGYNEQFF
TGTGCCAGCAGTACCCGGGATGCGGGGTACAATGAGCAGTTCTTC
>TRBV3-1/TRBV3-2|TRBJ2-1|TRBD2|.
CASSQVGGRSYNEQFF
TGTGCCAGCAGCCAAGTCGGCGGGAGATCCTACAATGAGCAGTTCTTC
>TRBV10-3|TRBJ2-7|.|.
CAISEQNRGGDEQYF
TGTGCCATCAGTGAGCAAAACAGGGGGGGAGACGAGCAGTACTTC
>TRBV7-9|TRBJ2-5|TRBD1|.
CASSQGGQGKETQYF
TGTGCCAGCAGCCAAGGGGGACAGGGAAAAGAGACCCAGTACTTC
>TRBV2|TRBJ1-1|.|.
CASSPDRLNTEAFF
TGTGCCAGCAGTCCTGACAGGTTGAACACTGAAGCTTTCTTT
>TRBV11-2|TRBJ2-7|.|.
CASSLDGDEQYF
TGTGCCAGCAGCTTAGATGGCGACGAGCAGTACTTC
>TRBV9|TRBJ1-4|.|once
CASSVSWLRRKLFF
TGTGCCAGCAGCGTCAGTTGGTTGCGACGAAAACTGTTTTTT
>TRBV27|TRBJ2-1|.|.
CASSLFIGANYNEQFF
TGTGCCAGCAGTTTATTTATAGGGGCTAATTACAATGAGCAGTTCTTC
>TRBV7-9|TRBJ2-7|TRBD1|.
CASSRGQELSYEQYF
TGTGCCAGCAGCCGGGGACAGGAGTTGTCCTACGAGCAGTACTTC
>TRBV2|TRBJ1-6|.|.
CASRPGLTPLHF
TGTGCCAGCAGGCCGGGGTTAACTCCCCTCCACTTT
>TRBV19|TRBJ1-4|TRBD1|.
CASSIHTGGAELGEKLFF
TGTGCCAGTAGTATCCATACAGGGGGCGCGGAGCTTGGAGAAAAACTGTTTTTT
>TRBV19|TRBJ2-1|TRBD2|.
CASSIGFRRERTNEQFF
TGTGCCAGTAGTATAGGTTTTCGGCGGGAGAGAACCAATGAGCAGTTCTTC
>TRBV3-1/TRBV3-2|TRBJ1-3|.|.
CASSLHNVLGSGNTIYF
TGTGCCAGCAGCCTGCACAACGTCCTGGGCTCTGGAAACACCATATATTTT
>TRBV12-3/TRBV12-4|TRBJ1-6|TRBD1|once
CASRTGYSPLHF
TGTGCCAGCAGGACAGGGTATTCACCCCTCCACTTT
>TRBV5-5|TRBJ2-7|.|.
CASSLGQLPYEQYF
TGTGCCAGCAGCTTAGGACAGCTGCCCTACGAGCAGTACTTC
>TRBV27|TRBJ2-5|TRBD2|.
CGSGRFNQETQYF
TGCGGGAGCGGGAGGTTTAACCAAGAGACCCAGTACTTC
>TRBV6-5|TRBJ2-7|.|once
CASSPSPGAAYEQYF
TGTGCCAGCAGTCCCTCTCCGGGGGCGGCCTACGAGCAGTACTTC
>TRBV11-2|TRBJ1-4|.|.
CASSSSVREKLFF
TGTGCCAGCAGCTCCTCGGTCCGTGAAAAACTGTTTTTT
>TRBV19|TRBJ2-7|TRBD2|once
CASSPSGAYEQYF
TGTGCCAGTAGTCCTAGCGGAGCCTACGAGCAGTACTTC
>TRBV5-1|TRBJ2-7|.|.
CASSLETVYEQYF
TGCGCCAGCAGCTTGGAGACGGTCTACGAGCAGTACTTC
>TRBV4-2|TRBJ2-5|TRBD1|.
CASSQDRGNGETQYF
TGTGCCAGCAGCCAAGACAGGGGGAACGGAGAGACCCAGTACTTC
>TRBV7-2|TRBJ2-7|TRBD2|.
CASSLGLGTISYEQYF
TGTGCCAGCAGCTTAGGCCTCGGGACTATTTCCTACGAGCAGTACTTC
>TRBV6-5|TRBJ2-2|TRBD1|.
CASFRGGGTGELFF
TGTGCCAGTTTCCGAGGGGGCGGCACCGGGGAGCTGTTTTTT
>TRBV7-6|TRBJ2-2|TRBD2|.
CASSRLTSGHRDTGELFF
TGTGCCAGCAGCCGATTGACTAGCGGGCATAGGGACACCGGGGAGCTGTTTTTT
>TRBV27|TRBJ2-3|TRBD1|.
CASSLRDRVVDTQYF
TGTGCCAGCAGTTTAAGGGACAGGGTGGTTGATACGCAGTATTTT
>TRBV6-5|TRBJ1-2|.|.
CASSISQGLHGYTF
TGTGCCAGCAGTATCAGCCAGGGGCTCCATGGCTACACCTTC
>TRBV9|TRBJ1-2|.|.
CASSVDNRGDTGTNYGYTF
TGTGCCAGCAGCGTAGATAATAGGGGGGACACCGGGACGAACTATGGCTACACCTTC
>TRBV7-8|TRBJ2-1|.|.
CASSLRGAGTSSYNEQFF
TGTGCCAGCAGCCTTAGGGGGGCGGGAACAAGCTCCTACAATGAGCAGTTCTTC
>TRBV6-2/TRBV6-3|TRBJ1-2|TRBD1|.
CASSYGRGLYGYTF
TGTGCCAGCAGTTACGGCAGGGGGCTTTATGGCTACACCTTC
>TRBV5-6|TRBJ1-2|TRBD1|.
CASSLLGTGEYGYTF
TGTGCCAGCAGCTTGTTAGGGACAGGAGAATATGGCTACACCTTC
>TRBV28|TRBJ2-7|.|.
CAGGQSSYEQYF
TGTGCTGGGGGGCAGAGCTCCTACGAGCAGTACTTC
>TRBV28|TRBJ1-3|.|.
CASSGDSSGNTIYF
TGTGCCAGCAGTGGAGACTCGTCTGGAAACACCATATATTTT
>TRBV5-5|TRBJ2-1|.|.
CASSPTDGVNEQFF
TGTGCCAGCAGCCCGACTGACGGGGTGAATGAGCAGTTCTTC
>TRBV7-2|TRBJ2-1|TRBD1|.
CASSPGTGSSYNEQFF
TGTGCCAGCAGCCCAGGGACAGGGAGTTCCTACAATGAGCAGTTCTTC
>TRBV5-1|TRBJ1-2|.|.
CASSLGQVAYGYTF
TGCGCCAGCAGCTTGGGTCAGGTGGCCTATGGCTACACCTTC
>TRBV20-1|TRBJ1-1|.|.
CSHRGEREAFF
TGCAGCCACAGAGGAGAGAGGGAAGCTTTCTTT
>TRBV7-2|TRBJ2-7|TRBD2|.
CASSLTSGSSYEQYF
TGTGCCAGCAGCTTAACTAGCGGGTCATCCTACGAGCAGTACTTC
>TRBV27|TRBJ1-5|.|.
CASSLGSNQPQHF
TGTGCCAGCAGTTTAGGTAGCAATCAGCCCCAGCATTTT
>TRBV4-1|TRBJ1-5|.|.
CASSQLRGNQPQHF
TGCGCCAGCAGCCAGTTGAGAGGCAATCAGCCCCAGCATTTT